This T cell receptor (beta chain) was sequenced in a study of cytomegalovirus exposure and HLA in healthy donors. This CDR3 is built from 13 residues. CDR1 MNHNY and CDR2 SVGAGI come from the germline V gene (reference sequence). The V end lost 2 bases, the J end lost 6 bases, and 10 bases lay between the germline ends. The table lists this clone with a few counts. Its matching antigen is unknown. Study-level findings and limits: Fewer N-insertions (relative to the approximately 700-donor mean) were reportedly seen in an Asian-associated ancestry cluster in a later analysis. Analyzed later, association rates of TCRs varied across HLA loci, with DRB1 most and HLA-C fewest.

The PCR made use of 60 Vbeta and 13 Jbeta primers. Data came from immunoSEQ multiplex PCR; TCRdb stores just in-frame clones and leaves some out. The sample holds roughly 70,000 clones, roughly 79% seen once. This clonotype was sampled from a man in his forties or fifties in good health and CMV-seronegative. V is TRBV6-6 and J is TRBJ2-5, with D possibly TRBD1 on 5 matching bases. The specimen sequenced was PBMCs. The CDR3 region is CASSYDSVKTQYF. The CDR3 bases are TGTGCCAGCAGTTACGACAGCGTTAAGACCCAGTACTTC.